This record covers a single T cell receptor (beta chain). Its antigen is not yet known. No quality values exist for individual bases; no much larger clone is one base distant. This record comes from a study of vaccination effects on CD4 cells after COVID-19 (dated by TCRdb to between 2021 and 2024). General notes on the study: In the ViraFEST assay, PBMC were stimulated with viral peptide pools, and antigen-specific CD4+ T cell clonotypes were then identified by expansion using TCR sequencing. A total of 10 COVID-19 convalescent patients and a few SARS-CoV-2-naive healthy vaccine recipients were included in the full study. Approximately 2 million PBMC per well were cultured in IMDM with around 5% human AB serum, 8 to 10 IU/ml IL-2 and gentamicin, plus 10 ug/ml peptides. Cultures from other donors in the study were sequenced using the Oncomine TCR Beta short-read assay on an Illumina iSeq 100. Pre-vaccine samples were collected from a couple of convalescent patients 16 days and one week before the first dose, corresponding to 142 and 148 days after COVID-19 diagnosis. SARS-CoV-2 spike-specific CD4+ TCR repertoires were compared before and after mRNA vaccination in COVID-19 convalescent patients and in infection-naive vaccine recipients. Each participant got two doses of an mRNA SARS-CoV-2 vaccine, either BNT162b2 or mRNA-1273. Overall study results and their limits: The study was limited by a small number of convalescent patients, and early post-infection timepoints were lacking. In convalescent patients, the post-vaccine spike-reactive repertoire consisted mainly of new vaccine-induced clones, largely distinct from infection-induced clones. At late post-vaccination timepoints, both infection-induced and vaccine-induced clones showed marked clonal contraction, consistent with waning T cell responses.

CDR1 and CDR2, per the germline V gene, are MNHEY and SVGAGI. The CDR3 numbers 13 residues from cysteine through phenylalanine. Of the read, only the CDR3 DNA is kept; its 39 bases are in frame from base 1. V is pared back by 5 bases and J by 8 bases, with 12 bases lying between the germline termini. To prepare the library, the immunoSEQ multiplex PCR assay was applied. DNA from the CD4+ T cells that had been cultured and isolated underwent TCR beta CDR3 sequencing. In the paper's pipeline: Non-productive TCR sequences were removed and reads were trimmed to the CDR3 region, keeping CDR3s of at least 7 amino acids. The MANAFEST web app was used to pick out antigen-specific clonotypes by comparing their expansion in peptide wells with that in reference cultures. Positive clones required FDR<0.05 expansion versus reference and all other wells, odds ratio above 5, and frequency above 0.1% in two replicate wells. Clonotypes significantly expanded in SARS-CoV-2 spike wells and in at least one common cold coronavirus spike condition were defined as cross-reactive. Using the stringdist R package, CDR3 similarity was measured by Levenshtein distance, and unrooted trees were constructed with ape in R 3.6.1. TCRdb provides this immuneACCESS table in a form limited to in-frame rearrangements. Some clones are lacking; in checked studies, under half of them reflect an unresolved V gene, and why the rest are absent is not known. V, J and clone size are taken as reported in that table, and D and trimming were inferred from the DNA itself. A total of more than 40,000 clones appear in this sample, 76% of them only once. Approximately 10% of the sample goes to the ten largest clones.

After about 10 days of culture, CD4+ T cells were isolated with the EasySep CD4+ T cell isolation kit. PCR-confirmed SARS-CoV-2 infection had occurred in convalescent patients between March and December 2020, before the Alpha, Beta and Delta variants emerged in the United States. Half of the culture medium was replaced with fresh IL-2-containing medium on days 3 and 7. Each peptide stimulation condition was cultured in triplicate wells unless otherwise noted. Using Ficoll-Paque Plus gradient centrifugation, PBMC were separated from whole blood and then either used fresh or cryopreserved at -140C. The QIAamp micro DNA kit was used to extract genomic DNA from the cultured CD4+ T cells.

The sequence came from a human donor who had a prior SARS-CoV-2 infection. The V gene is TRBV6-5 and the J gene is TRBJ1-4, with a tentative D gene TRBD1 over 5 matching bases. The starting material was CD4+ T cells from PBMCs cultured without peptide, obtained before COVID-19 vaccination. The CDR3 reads CASSMGEEEKLFF. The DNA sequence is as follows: TGTGCCAGCAGTATGGGGGAGGAGGAAAAACTGTTTTTT.